The clone carrying this T cell receptor (beta chain) appeared a few times. Its antigen is unknown. TCRdb re-called the RT-PCR reads through MiXCR, storing one row per CDR3 protein. Here the sample spans 560,000 or so distinct CDR3 sequences, 7.6% being singletons. The germline V and J ends were trimmed by 4 bases and 3 bases, with 7 bases remaining between them. Germline V CDR1 and CDR2: KGHSH, LQKENI. The CDR3 is 12 residues long. This sample was included in a study of response to subunit inactivated influenza vaccine. General study findings and limits: After each seasonal influenza vaccination, few new T cells are recruited, the authors suggested.

The rearrangement joins TRBV18 to TRBJ2-7; possible D gene TRBD1, 5 bases. The sample was PBMCs from blood, taken roughly 24 months after vaccination. The sequence was obtained from a man between 50 and 69 years old who received an inactivated influenza vaccine. This CDR3 reads CASSQTDYEQYF. As DNA, the CDR3 is TGTGCCAGCTCACAGACAGACTACGAGCAGTACTTC.